This T cell receptor (beta chain) originates from a study of graft-versus-host responses after intestinal transplantation. Points from the study as a whole: Within the allografts of patients who had graft-donor T cell macrochimerism, graft-versus-host to host-versus-graft clonal ratios were high.

Notes on this clone: Its antigen remains unidentified.

Germline lookup yields CDR1 SGHDT and CDR2 YYEEEE. Unmatched junction bases numbered 13, after V lost 0 bases and J lost 8 bases. The CDR3 length is 17 residues. TCRdb's copy holds only in-frame clones and misses some; the assay was immunoSEQ multiplex PCR. The repertoire holds tens of thousands of clones, with around 90% as singletons. This chain uses TRBV5-6 with TRBJ2-1; 8 positions agree with TRBD2. The specimen comprised unstimulated CD8+ T cells sorted from spleen or lymph node cells, sampled before intestinal transplant. This receptor was obtained from a human donor who received an intestinal transplant. CDR3 amino acids: CASSLAWAGLGVHEQFF. The CDR3 coding sequence is TGTGCCAGCAGCTTGGCTTGGGCGGGACTAGGGGTCCATGAGCAGTTCTTC. The full variable domain, rest sourced from reference TRBV5-6 and TRBJ2-1, is DAGVTQSPTHLIKTRGQQVTLRCSPKSGHDTVSWYQQALGQGPQFIFQYYEEEERQRGNFPDRFSGHQFPNYSSELNVNALLLGDSALYLCASSLAWAGLGVHEQFFGPGTRLTVL.